The TCR beta chain under discussion was sequenced for a study of T cell changes during pregnancy in multiple sclerosis. This CDR3 is 16 amino acids long. Sequenced by immunoSEQ multiplex PCR; TCRdb stores in-frame clones only, minus some. The sample shows approximately 59,000 clones, around 90% of them seen only once. This TCR came from a female donor in good health, enrolled as a control in a pregnancy study. The starting material was peripheral blood, obtained in the third trimester of pregnancy. The chain uses TRBV21-1 and TRBJ1-6. TRBV21-1 is given as a pseudogene. The chain's CDR3 is CASSQSGRFYNSPLHF. Written as DNA, the CDR3 is TGTGCCAGCAGCCAATCGGGGAGGTTTTATAATTCACCCCTCCACTTT.